This T cell receptor (beta chain) derives from a study of regulatory T cells in long-lasting Graves disease. Per the germline V gene, CDR1 is SGHAT and CDR2 is FQNNGV. The CDR3 consists of 13 residues. This clonotype has a handful of counts. Antigen specificity is unknown. One end of the junction is discordant with germline, which a read error may explain. The time point denotes: newly diagnosed GD, antithyroid drugs for less than 3 months. Making the TCR library involved RNA that had been extracted from PBMCs. Graves' disease diagnosis relied on American Thyroid Association guidelines. The authors built TCR beta libraries using iRepertoire HTBI primers and Arm-PCR of CDR3 regions. TCRdb re-called the multiplex PCR reads with MiXCR, one entry per CDR3 protein. The sample gives under 300,000 distinct CDR3 sequences, approximately 20% of which show up once; approximately 20% is in the top ten. Findings and caveats of the study: Persistent patients had a count of shared public clonotypes (2,741) that exceeded that of new patients (966). Persistent disease preferred TRBV28, TRBJ1-2 and TRBJ2-5.

Sequencing was performed on peripheral blood mononuclear cells (PBMCs), taken at new diagnosis, from a patient treated with antithyroid drugs. The genes are TRBV11-2 and TRBJ1-2, with 7 bases lining up with TRBD1. The source is a female donor with Graves disease. CDR3 region: CASSLTGDYGHTF. Here the CDR3 DNA reads TGTGCCAGCAGCTTAACAGGGGACTATGGCCACACCTTC.